This T cell receptor beta chain stems from a study of T cell responses to AZD1222 COVID-19 vaccine. The CDR3 extends over 15 amino acids. V lost 0 bases and J 0 bases, leaving 9 bases between the germline ends. Germline assignment: CDR1 LGHNA and CDR2 YSLEER. General study results and limits: Clonal diversity was possibly underestimated, and the donors were mostly white British, with more females. Repertoire samples came only from after the peak T cell response.

The assay was immunoSEQ multiplex PCR, and TCRdb's table has in-frame clones only and misses some. The data contain about 150,000 clones, 90% to 95% of them singletons. For this clone: The target antigen is unknown.

This TCR was recovered from an adult in good health. The genes are TRBV4-3 and TRBJ2-7; D call uncertain. Here the sequenced sample was peripheral blood, taken on day 0 of AZD1222 vaccination. This CDR3 reads CASSQETGYSYEQYF. In DNA form, the CDR3 reads TGCGCCAGCAGCCAAGAGACGGGTTACTCCTACGAGCAGTACTTC.